Here is one TCR beta chain with its context. The data are from a study of shared clonotypes between healthy human individuals. Sequencing was performed with immunoSEQ multiplex PCR; in TCRdb, only in-frame clones are kept and a portion is missing. Among more than 1.2 million clones listed, 98% were seen once. Between the trimmed V and J ends, which lost 1 base and 0 bases, there was a span of 10 bases. Per germline, CDR1 MNHEY and CDR2 SVGAGI. The CDR3 is 15 amino acids. The sample was naive CD4+ T cells sorted from blood. Subset denoted: CD45RA+ positively selected. This TCR was sampled from a man younger than 45 in good health. V is TRBV6-5 and J is TRBJ2-7; D is perhaps TRBD2 (6 bases). CDR3 bases: TGTGCCAGCAGTTACTTCGGGAGTCGCTCCTACGAGCAGTACTTC. Its translation is CASSYFGSRSYEQYF.